The 17 T cell receptor beta chains below come from one sample, sequenced in a study of blood T cell repertoires in COVID-19. Clones were sequenced by immunoSEQ multiplex PCR, and TCRdb holds only the in-frame ones, with some missing. The table lists tens of thousands of clones, 70% to 90% of them singletons. Source material: peripheral blood. All receptors derive from a man aged 50-59 years in a cohort sampled during active COVID-19.

The chain combines TRBV7-3 with TRBJ2-5; D uncertain. Trimming stripped 1 base from V and 4 bases from J, with 7 bases between. Germline V CDR1 and CDR2: SGHTA, FQGTGA. The CDR3 covers 13 residues. The CDR3, as DNA: TGTGCCAGCAGCTTAAATATGAGAGAGACCCAGTACTTC. Its protein is CASSLNMRETQYF.

The chain employs TRBV12-3 or TRBV12-4 and TRBJ2-2, with D possibly TRBD2 on 6 matching bases. This CDR3 is 12 amino acids long. With 6 bases removed from V and 7 bases from J, the gap between germline ends came to 9 bases. CDR3 protein: CASRPGGGELFF. For the CDR3, the DNA is TGTGCCAGCAGGCCCGGGGGCGGGGAGCTGTTTTTT.

The genes are TRBV5-1 and TRBJ2-1; 8 bases fit TRBD1. This CDR3 is 15 amino acids long. Germline V gives CDR1 SGHRS, CDR2 YFSETQ. V lost 3 bases to trimming and J lost 6 bases; unmatched junction nucleotides: 8. The CDR3 here is CASSSQGAPGNEQFF. DNA for the CDR3: TGCGCCAGCAGCTCTCAGGGGGCGCCTGGCAATGAGCAGTTCTTC. The whole variable domain, remainder taken from reference TRBV5-1 and TRBJ2-1, is KAGVTQTPRYLIKTRGQQVTLSCSPISGHRSVSWYQQTPGQGLQFLFEYFSETQRNKGNFPGRFSGRQFSNSRSEMNVSTLELGDSALYLCASSSQGAPGNEQFFGPGTRLTVL.

The rearrangement uses TRBV5-4 and TRBJ1-2, with TRBD1 matching over 8 bases. Losses at the gene ends were 2 bases for V and 7 bases for J; bases not matched to a gene: 7. Germline V lookup: CDR1 SGHNT, CDR2 YYREEE (reference sequence). This CDR3 region has 14 residues. CDR3 protein: CASSFQDREFGYTF. The CDR3 DNA follows: TGTGCCAGCAGCTTCCAGGACAGGGAGTTTGGCTACACCTTC.

This chain uses TRBV19 with TRBJ2-1; 9 bases align to TRBD1. Germline CDR1 reads LNHDA; CDR2 reads SQIVND (reference sequence). This CDR3 region has 14 residues. With V trimmed by 2 bases and J by 10 bases, 6 bases remained unmatched. CDR3 in amino acids: CASSITGGAGEQFF. The CDR3 coding sequence is TGTGCCAGTAGTATAACAGGGGGCGCGGGGGAGCAGTTCTTC. Drawing the rest from reference TRBV19 and TRBJ2-1, the complete variable domain is DGGITQSPKYLFRKEGQNVTLSCEQNLNHDAMYWYRQDPGQGLRLIYYSQIVNDFQKGDIAEGYSVSREKKESFPLTVTSAQKNPTAFYLCASSITGGAGEQFFGPGTRLTVL.

This clone was seen a handful of times. The chain joins TRBV27 to TRBJ1-1; unclear D gene. The V end was cut by 5 bases, the J end by 5 bases, with 15 bases between. Per germline, CDR1 MNHEY and CDR2 SMNVEV (reference sequence). CDR3 length: 14 residues. The CDR3 region is CASSTEWEGTEAFF. The CDR3 DNA reads TGTGCCAGCAGTACCGAATGGGAGGGAACTGAAGCTTTCTTT.

The CDR3 sequence is CASSEELWTFQGEQFF. In DNA, the CDR3 is TGTGCCAGCAGTGAAGAGTTATGGACATTCCAGGGTGAGCAGTTCTTC. The rearrangement joins TRBV6-1 to TRBJ2-1; D may be TRBD1 (5 bases). CDR3 size: 16 residues. Germline V gives CDR1 MNHNS, CDR2 SASEGT. V was cut by 1 base and J by 9 bases, with 19 bases left in between.

This clone was counted many times. The chain links TRBV6-5 to TRBJ2-7; tentative D call: TRBD1 (6 bases). V was pared by 0 bases and J by 5 bases, with 11 bases between. The CDR3 is made up of 14 amino acids. Per germline, CDR1 MNHEY and CDR2 SVGAGI. Written as DNA, the CDR3 is TGTGCCAGCAGTTACTCGGGTCCAGGGGACGAGCAGTACTTC. This encodes CASSYSGPGDEQYF.

The chain is built from TRBV7-6 and TRBJ1-5; D remains ambiguous. The CDR3 totals 14 residues. The V gene lost 1 base and the J gene lost 7 bases, with 11 bases spanning the gap. From germline, CDR1 is SGHVS and CDR2 FNYEAQ. The CDR3 coding sequence is TGTGCCAGCAGCTTAGGGGTGGGAGGGCAGCCCCAGCATTTT. Protein: CASSLGVGGQPQHF.

The chain is built from TRBV19 and TRBJ2-1; TRBD1 agrees at 8 bases. V shed 4 bases and J 1 base; nucleotides not matched to a gene: 6. The CDR3 has 16 residues. Germline V gene lookup returns CDR1 LNHDA and CDR2 SQIVND (reference sequence). DNA of the CDR3: TGTGCCAGTAGTACAGGGGGCTGGGAATCCTACAATGAGCAGTTCTTC. Protein product: CASSTGGWESYNEQFF.

The V and J genes are TRBV27 and TRBJ2-5, with D maybe TRBD2 (5 bases). The CDR3 contains 14 residues. The V gene lost 9 bases and the J gene lost 5 bases, with 19 bases spanning the gap. The germline CDR1 and CDR2 sequences are MNHEY and SMNVEV (reference sequence). Here the CDR3 reads CASAIGVHSETQYF. The CDR3 DNA reads as TGTGCCAGTGCGATCGGGGTCCACAGCGAGACCCAGTACTTC.

The V call is TRBV29-1, the J call TRBJ2-7; a weak D match, TRBD1 (5 bases). The CDR3 sequence is 13 residues long. The V end lost 3 bases, the J end lost 4 bases, and 13 bases lay between the germline ends. CDR1 SQVTM and CDR2 ANQGSEA come from the germline V gene. CDR3 sequence: CSVDGDSVYEQYF. The CDR3 coding sequence is TGCAGCGTTGATGGCGACAGTGTGTACGAGCAGTACTTC.

This clone came up a few times. The rearrangement uses TRBV4-2 and TRBJ2-1; D possibly corresponds to TRBD2 (5 bases). Trimming took off 0 bases at V and 4 bases at J, with 10 bases between the two ends. CDR1 is LGHNA and CDR2 is YNFKEQ in the germline V gene. The CDR3 has 15 residues. CDR3: CASSQDGSEYNEQFF. DNA for the CDR3: TGTGCCAGCAGCCAAGATGGTAGCGAGTACAATGAGCAGTTCTTC.

The chain links TRBV5-1 to TRBJ1-1; D unresolved. V was shortened by 4 bases and J by 2 bases, with 15 bases between the two germline ends. This CDR3 comprises 15 residues. CDR1 SGHRS and CDR2 YFSETQ come from the germline V gene. CDR3 in DNA: TGCGCCAGCAGCCTCCGCGGAGACTTTAACACTGAAGCTTTCTTT. Its protein product is CASSLRGDFNTEAFF.

The chain uses TRBV7-6 and TRBJ2-7; tentatively, D is TRBD1 (5 bases). Trimming took 0 bases from V and 1 from J, leaving 13 bases between them. Germline V gives CDR1 SGHVS, CDR2 FNYEAQ. The CDR3 extends over 16 amino acids. This chain's CDR3 is CASSLAEGVLSYEQYF. The CDR3 DNA reads as TGTGCCAGCAGCTTAGCGGAAGGGGTTCTGTCCTACGAGCAGTACTTC.

The chain joins TRBV3-1 (or the pseudogene TRBV3-2) to TRBJ1-2; a possible D gene is TRBD1 (5 bases). The CDR3 runs to 13 residues. The V gene's germline CDR1 is LGHDT and CDR2 YNNKEL (reference sequence). V lost 4 bases and J lost 7, with 13 bases in between. The CDR3 sequence is CASSPLIQGGYTF. CDR3 coding DNA: TGTGCCAGCAGCCCCCTAATTCAGGGTGGCTACACCTTC.

The chain employs TRBV13 and TRBJ1-2; 7 nucleotides line up with TRBD1. After removal of 1 base from V and 4 bases from J, the junction contained 0 bases not matched to a gene. CDR1 and CDR2 from the germline V gene are PRHDT and FYEKMQ (reference sequence). The CDR3 totals 13 residues. The CDR3 coding sequence is TGTGCCAGCAGCTTAGACAGGGGCTATGGCTACACCTTC. Translation: CASSLDRGYGYTF. The whole variable domain, filled in from reference TRBV13 and TRBJ1-2, reads AAGVIQSPRHLIKEKRETATLKCYPIPRHDTVYWYQQGPGQDPQFLISFYEKMQSDKGSIPDRFSAQQFSDYHSELNMSSLELGDSALYFCASSLDRGYGYTFGSGTRLTVV.